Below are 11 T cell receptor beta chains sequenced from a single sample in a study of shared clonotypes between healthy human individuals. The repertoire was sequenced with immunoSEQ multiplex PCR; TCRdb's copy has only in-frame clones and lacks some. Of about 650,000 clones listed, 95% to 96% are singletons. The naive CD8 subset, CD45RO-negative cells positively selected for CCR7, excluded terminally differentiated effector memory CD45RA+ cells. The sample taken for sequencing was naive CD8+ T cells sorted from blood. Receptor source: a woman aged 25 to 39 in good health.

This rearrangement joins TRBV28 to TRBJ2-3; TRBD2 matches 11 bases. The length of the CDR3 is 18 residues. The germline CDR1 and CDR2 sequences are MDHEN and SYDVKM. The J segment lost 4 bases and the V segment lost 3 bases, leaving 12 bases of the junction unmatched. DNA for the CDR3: TGTGCCAGCAGTTTCATACTAGCGGGAGAGGGTGGATCAGATACGCAGTATTTT. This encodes CASSFILAGEGGSDTQYF.

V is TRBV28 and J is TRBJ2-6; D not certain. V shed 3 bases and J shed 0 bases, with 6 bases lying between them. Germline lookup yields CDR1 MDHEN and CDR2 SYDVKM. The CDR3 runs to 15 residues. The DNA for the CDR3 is TGTGCCAGCAGTTTTGGGCCCTCTGGGGCCAACGTCCTGACTTTC. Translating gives CASSFGPSGANVLTF. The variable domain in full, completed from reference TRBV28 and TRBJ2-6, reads DVKVTQSSRYLVKRTGEKVFLECVQDMDHENMFWYRQDPGLGLRLIYFSYDVKMKEKGDIPEGYSVSREKKERFSLILESASTNQTSMYLCASSFGPSGANVLTFGAGSRLTVL.

CDR3 in amino acids: CASSLVRGDSPLHF. As DNA, the CDR3 is TGTGCCAGCAGCTTAGTAAGAGGGGATTCACCCCTCCACTTT. The chain uses TRBV7-9 and TRBJ1-6; D is perhaps TRBD1 (5 bases). The CDR3 totals 14 residues. Between the trimmed V and J ends, which lost 1 base and 8 bases, there was a span of 9 bases. Germline CDR1 and CDR2: SEHNR and FQNEAQ (reference sequence).

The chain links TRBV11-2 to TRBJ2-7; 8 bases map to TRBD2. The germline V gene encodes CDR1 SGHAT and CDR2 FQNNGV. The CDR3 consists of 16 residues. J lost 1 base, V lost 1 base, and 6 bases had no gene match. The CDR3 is CASSLGGSGSSYEQYF. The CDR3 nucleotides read TGTGCCAGCAGCTTAGGGGGGAGCGGGAGTTCCTACGAGCAGTACTTC. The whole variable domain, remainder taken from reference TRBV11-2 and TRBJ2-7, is EAGVAQSPRYKIIEKRQSVAFWCNPISGHATLYWYQQILGQGPKLLIQFQNNGVVDDSQLPKDRFSAERLKGVDSTLKIQPAKLEDSAVYLCASSLGGSGSSYEQYFGPGTRLTVT.

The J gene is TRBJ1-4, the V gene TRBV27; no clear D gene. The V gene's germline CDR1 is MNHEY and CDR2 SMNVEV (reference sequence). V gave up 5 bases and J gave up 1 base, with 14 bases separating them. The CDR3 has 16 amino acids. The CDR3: CASSPFSPLTNEKLFF. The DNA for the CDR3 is TGTGCCAGCAGTCCCTTTTCCCCCTTAACTAATGAAAAACTGTTTTTT. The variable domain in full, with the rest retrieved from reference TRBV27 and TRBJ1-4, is EAQVTQNPRYLITVTGKKLTVTCSQNMNHEYMSWYRQDPGLGLRQIYYSMNVEVTDKGDVPEGYKVSRKEKRNFPLILESPSPNQTSLYFCASSPFSPLTNEKLFFGSGTQLSVL.

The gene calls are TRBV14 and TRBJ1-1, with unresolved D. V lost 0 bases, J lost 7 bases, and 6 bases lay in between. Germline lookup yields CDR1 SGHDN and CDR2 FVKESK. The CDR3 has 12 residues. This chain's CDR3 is CASSQESGEAFF. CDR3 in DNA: TGTGCCAGCAGCCAAGAATCCGGTGAAGCTTTCTTT.

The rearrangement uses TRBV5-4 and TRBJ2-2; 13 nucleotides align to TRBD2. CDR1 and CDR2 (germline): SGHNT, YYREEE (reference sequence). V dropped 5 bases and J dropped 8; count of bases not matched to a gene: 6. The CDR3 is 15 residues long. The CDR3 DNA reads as TGTGCCAGCAGGCCCGGGACTAGCGGGACAGGGGAGCTGTTTTTT. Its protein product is CASRPGTSGTGELFF.

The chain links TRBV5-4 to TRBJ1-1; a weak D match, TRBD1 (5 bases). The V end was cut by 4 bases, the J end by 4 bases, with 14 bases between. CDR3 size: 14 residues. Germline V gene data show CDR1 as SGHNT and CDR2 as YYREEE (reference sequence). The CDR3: CASSPGTIGTEAFF. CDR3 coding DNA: TGTGCCAGCAGCCCCGGGACGATCGGCACTGAAGCTTTCTTT. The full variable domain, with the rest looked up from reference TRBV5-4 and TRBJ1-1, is ETGVTQSPTHLIKTRGQQVTLRCSSQSGHNTVSWYQQALGQGPQFIFQYYREEENGRGNFPPRFSGLQFPNYSSELNVNALELDDSALYLCASSPGTIGTEAFFGQGTRLTVV.

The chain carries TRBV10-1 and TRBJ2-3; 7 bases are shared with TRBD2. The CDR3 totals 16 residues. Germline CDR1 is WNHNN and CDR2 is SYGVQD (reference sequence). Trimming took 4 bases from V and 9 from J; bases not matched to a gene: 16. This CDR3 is CASSAGKAGLYGTQYF. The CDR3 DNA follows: TGCGCCAGCAGTGCCGGAAAAGCGGGGCTATACGGGACGCAGTATTTT.

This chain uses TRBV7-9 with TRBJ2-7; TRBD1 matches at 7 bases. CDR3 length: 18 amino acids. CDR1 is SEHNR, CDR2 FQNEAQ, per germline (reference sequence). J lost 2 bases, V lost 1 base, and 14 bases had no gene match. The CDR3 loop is CASSLVGGVGTAAYEQYF. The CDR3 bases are TGTGCCAGCAGCTTAGTCGGAGGTGTAGGGACAGCCGCCTACGAGCAGTACTTC.

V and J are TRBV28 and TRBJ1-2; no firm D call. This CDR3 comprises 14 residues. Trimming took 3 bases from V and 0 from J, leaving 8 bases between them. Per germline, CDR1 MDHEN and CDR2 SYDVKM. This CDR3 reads CASSFDSSNYGYTF. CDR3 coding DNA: TGTGCCAGCAGTTTCGATTCGTCTAACTATGGCTACACCTTC.